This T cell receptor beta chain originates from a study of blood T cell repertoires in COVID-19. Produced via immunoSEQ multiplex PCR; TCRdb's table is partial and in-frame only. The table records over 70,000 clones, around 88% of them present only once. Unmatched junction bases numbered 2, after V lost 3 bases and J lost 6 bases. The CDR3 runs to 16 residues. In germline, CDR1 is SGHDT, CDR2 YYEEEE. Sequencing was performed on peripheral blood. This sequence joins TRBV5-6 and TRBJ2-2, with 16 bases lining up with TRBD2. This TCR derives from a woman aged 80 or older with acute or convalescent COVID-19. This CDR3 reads CASSSGLAGGPGELFF. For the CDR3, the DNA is TGTGCCAGCAGCTCGGGACTAGCGGGAGGGCCCGGGGAGCTGTTTTTT.